These 21 T cell receptor beta chains share one sample of origin, sequenced in a study of a mutant IDH1 vaccine in newly diagnosed glioma. Specified time point: week 11, during vaccination. Each dose of the vaccine consisted of 300 ug of mutant IDH1 20-mer peptide, with topical imiquimod. Clones were read by immunoSEQ multiplex PCR, and TCRdb kept only the in-frame ones, dropping some. There are under 150,000 clones in the sample; roughly 90% occur only once, and 0.5% to 0.65% lies in the top ten. Their antigen targets remain unknown. The sequencing used PBMCs, collected from a glioma patient whose treatment included an IDH1 peptide vaccine. Receptor source: a woman in her 50s with glioma.

CDR3 coding DNA: TGTGCCAGTAGTATAGAGTCCACAGGTGGCTACACCTTC. As protein: CASSIESTGGYTF. The chain joins TRBV19 to TRBJ1-2; maybe TRBD1 (5 bases). The CDR3 length is 13 residues. The V end was cut by 0 bases, the J end by 7 bases, with 9 bases between. Germline lookup yields CDR1 LNHDA and CDR2 SQIVND (reference sequence).

V gene TRBV7-9 combines with J gene TRBJ2-3; D ambiguous. CDR3 length: 15 amino acids. The V end lost 5 bases, the J end lost 1 base, and 13 bases lay between the germline ends. CDR1 and CDR2 (germline): SEHNR, FQNEAQ (reference sequence). In nucleotides, the CDR3 is TGTGCCAGCAGCCTGCAGCGCGTGGGCACAGATACGCAGTATTTT. Translation: CASSLQRVGTDTQYF.

The J gene is TRBJ1-1, the V gene TRBV11-2; D might be TRBD1 (5 bases). V lost 3 bases and J 4 bases, leaving 15 bases between the germline ends. The CDR3 totals 15 residues. Per the germline V gene, CDR1 is SGHAT and CDR2 is FQNNGV. The DNA for the CDR3 is TGTGCCAGCAGCTTTGACGGGCAGGGCGGCACTGAAGCTTTCTTT. Translation: CASSFDGQGGTEAFF.

In this sample, this clone turned up a few times. The chain is built from TRBV10-3 and TRBJ1-3; TRBD1 is a possible D gene (5 bases). This CDR3 region has 15 residues. Trimming cost V 4 bases and J 4 bases, with 14 bases left between them. CDR1 is ENHRY, CDR2 SYGVKD, per germline. CDR3 protein: CAISARDSDGNTIYF. CDR3 nucleotide sequence: TGTGCCATCAGTGCTCGCGACAGCGACGGAAACACCATATATTTT.

The gene calls are TRBV5-6 and TRBJ2-5; 10 positions agree with TRBD2. This CDR3 has 14 amino acids. With 6 bases clipped from V and 0 bases from J, the junction kept 2 bases outside the gene matches. Germline assignment: CDR1 SGHDT and CDR2 YYEEEE. Here the CDR3 DNA reads TGTGCCAGCAAGGGACTAGCGAACCAAGAGACCCAGTACTTC. Translated: CASKGLANQETQYF.

This clone was detected a few times. This chain connects TRBV11-2 to TRBJ2-1; 9 nucleotides line up with TRBD2. The ends lost 6 bases at V and 7 bases at J; junction bases unmatched: 10. CDR3 length: 15 amino acids. Germline values: CDR1 SGHAT, CDR2 FQNNGV. The chain's CDR3 is CASRPLAGTQNEQFF. In DNA, the CDR3 is TGTGCCAGCAGACCGCTAGCGGGGACACAAAATGAGCAGTTCTTC.

The CDR3 loop reads CASSESDRPDTQYF. The DNA of the CDR3 is TGCGCCAGCAGTGAGTCGGACAGACCAGATACGCAGTATTTT. V and J are TRBV10-1 and TRBJ2-3, with D tentatively TRBD1 (6 bases). The CDR3 is 14 amino acids. Trimming stripped 0 bases from V and 4 bases from J, with 8 bases between. Germline loops: CDR1 WNHNN, CDR2 SYGVQD (reference sequence).

The V and J genes are TRBV6-6 and TRBJ2-7; D not resolved. Germline V gene sequence: CDR1 MNHNY, CDR2 SVGAGI (reference sequence). The V end was cut by 4 bases, the J end by 4 bases, with 11 bases between. CDR3 length: 13 residues. The CDR3 region has the DNA TGTGCCAGCAGTTCCGGGCCAGAGTACGAGCAGTACTTC. Its translation: CASSSGPEYEQYF.

The chain carries TRBV2 and TRBJ2-5; 7 bases fit TRBD2. Unmatched junction bases numbered 8, after V lost 3 bases and J lost 7 bases. The CDR3 contains 14 residues. The germline gives CDR1 SNHLY, CDR2 FYNNEI. The CDR3 DNA reads TGTGCCAGCAGTGAGGCGGGAGCGGACGGGACCCAGTACTTC. This encodes CASSEAGADGTQYF.

The gene calls are TRBV5-1 and TRBJ1-1, with 10 bases lining up with TRBD1. Trimming at V came to 4 bases and at J to 5 bases, leaving 5 bases not matched to a gene. Looked up from germline, CDR1 is SGHRS and CDR2 is YFSETQ. The length of the CDR3 is 14 residues. Here the CDR3 DNA reads TGCGCCAGCAGCCCGGGACAGGGGTGGACTGAAGCTTTCTTT. This encodes CASSPGQGWTEAFF. Full variable domain (rest looked up from reference TRBV5-1 and TRBJ1-1): KAGVTQTPRYLIKTRGQQVTLSCSPISGHRSVSWYQQTPGQGLQFLFEYFSETQRNKGNFPGRFSGRQFSNSRSEMNVSTLELGDSALYLCASSPGQGWTEAFFGQGTRLTVV.

The table lists this clone with a count of one. V gene TRBV4-1 combines with J gene TRBJ2-1; unclear D gene. The germline V and J ends were trimmed by 0 bases and 6 bases, with 9 bases remaining between them. The CDR3 contains 14 residues. Germline V gives CDR1 MGHRA, CDR2 YSYEKL. The CDR3 DNA sequence: TGCGCCAGCAGCCAAGATAGTAGGAGCAATGAGCAGTTCTTC. Residues: CASSQDSRSNEQFF.

The CDR3, as DNA: TGCAGCGTTTATCGAGGGGGCCACCGAACGACGCAGTATTTT. It specifies CSVYRGGHRTTQYF. The rearrangement joins TRBV29-1 to TRBJ2-3; 7 bases agree with TRBD1. There are 14 residues in the CDR3. V trimming: 5 bases; J trimming: 9 bases; junction bases outside the gene matches: 14. Germline V CDR1 and CDR2: SQVTM, ANQGSEA.

V usage is TRBV4-2 and J usage is TRBJ1-1; no reliable D call. CDR1 is LGHNA, CDR2 YNFKEQ, per germline. V lost 0 bases to trimming and J lost 4 bases, with 18 bases between them. The CDR3 is made up of 17 amino acids. In DNA form, the CDR3 reads TGTGCCAGCAGCCAAGATGCAACATCGAGGCGGGCCACTGAAGCTTTCTTT. It yields the protein CASSQDATSRRATEAFF.

This chain links TRBV9 with TRBJ2-1, with D uncertain. The CDR3 has 13 residues. The germline V gene has CDR1 SGDLS and CDR2 YYNGEE. Trimming took 0 bases from V and 7 from J, leaving 8 bases between them. CDR3 nucleotide sequence: TGTGCCAGCAGCGTAGGGCACAAGAATGAGCAGTTCTTC. Translated, it gives CASSVGHKNEQFF.

The chain uses TRBV29-1 and TRBJ2-1; maybe TRBD1 (5 bases). CDR1 is SQVTM and CDR2 is ANQGSEA in the germline V gene. This CDR3 spans 13 amino acids. Trimming took 4 bases from V and 5 from J, leaving 12 bases between them. In DNA form, the CDR3 reads TGCAGCGTTGGGCAGGGTGGGCACAATGAGCAGTTCTTC. The encoded protein is CSVGQGGHNEQFF.

V and J are TRBV28 and TRBJ2-5; D may be TRBD1 or TRBD2 (5 bases each). The CDR3 spans 16 residues. Germline-derived CDR1 and CDR2 are MDHEN and SYDVKM. V shed 4 bases and J shed 3 bases, with 18 bases lying between them. DNA of the CDR3: TGTGCCAGCAGTTCCCGATCAGGGAGAGTTGAAGAGACCCAGTACTTC. It translates to CASSSRSGRVEETQYF. The full variable domain, rest sourced from reference TRBV28 and TRBJ2-5, is DVKVTQSSRYLVKRTGEKVFLECVQDMDHENMFWYRQDPGLGLRLIYFSYDVKMKEKGDIPEGYSVSREKKERFSLILESASTNQTSMYLCASSSRSGRVEETQYFGPGTRLLVL.

The J gene is TRBJ2-5, the V gene TRBV19; perhaps TRBD2 as D (6 bases). Per the germline V gene, CDR1 is LNHDA and CDR2 is SQIVND (reference sequence). Trimming took 4 bases from V and 5 from J, leaving 11 bases between them. This CDR3 has 13 residues. The CDR3 bases are TGTGCCAGTAGTACGGGTGGAGGGGAGACCCAGTACTTC. Translated, it gives CASSTGGGETQYF.

This clone was recorded once. The DNA of the CDR3 is TGCGCCAGCAGCCTGCGGGGACTAGCGGGAGTGGGTGAGCAGTTCTTC. It encodes CASSLRGLAGVGEQFF. The V gene is TRBV5-1, the J gene TRBJ2-1; 14 positions match TRBD2. The CDR3 runs 16 residues. CDR1 and CDR2 (germline): SGHRS, YFSETQ. J lost 9 bases, V lost 4 bases, and 9 bases had no gene match.

As concerns this clone: An end of the junction does not agree with germline; a read error may underlie this. The rearrangement links TRBV7-7 to TRBJ2-7, with D uncertain. The CDR3 loop spans 17 amino acids. Germline V CDR1 and CDR2: SSHAT, FNYEAQ (reference sequence). The DNA of the CDR3 is TGTGCTAGCAGCCTTACAAAGGCACGTCGATTATCCTACGAGCAGTACTTC. Protein: CASSLTKARRLSYEQYF.

The rearrangement joins TRBV7-9 to TRBJ2-7; no clear D. V was shortened by 4 bases and J by 0 bases, with 13 bases between the two germline ends. The CDR3 loop spans 15 amino acids. The germline gives CDR1 SEHNR, CDR2 FQNEAQ (reference sequence). CDR3 residues: CASSSRLGSSYEQYF. DNA for the CDR3: TGTGCCAGCAGCTCTAGGCTCGGAAGCTCCTACGAGCAGTACTTC.

The chain links TRBV29-1 to TRBJ2-7; TRBD2 is a possible D gene (5 bases). CDR1 is SQVTM and CDR2 is ANQGSEA in the germline V gene. V was shortened by 5 bases and J by 5 bases, with 10 bases between the two germline ends. The CDR3 covers 11 residues. Written as DNA, the CDR3 is TGCAGCGTTCGCCCCGGGAACGAGCAGTACTTC. Its protein is CSVRPGNEQYF.